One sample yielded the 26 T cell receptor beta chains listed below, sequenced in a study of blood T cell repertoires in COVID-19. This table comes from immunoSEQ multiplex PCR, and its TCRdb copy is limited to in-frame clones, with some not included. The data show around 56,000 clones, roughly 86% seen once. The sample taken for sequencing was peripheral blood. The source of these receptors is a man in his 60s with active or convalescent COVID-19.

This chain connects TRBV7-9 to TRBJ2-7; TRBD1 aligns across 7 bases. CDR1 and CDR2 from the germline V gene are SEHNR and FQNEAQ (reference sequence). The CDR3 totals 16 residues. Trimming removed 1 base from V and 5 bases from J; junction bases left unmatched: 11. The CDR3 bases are TGTGCCAGCAGCTTAGATGGGACAGAGATGGGGGACGAGCAGTACTTC. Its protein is CASSLDGTEMGDEQYF.

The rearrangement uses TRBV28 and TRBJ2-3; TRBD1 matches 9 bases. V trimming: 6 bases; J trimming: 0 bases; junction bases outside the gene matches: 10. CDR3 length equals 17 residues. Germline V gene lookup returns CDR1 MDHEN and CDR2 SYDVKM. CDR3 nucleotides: TGTGCCAGCAGACCATGGCGGACAGGGGCCAGCACAGATACGCAGTATTTT. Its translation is CASRPWRTGASTDTQYF. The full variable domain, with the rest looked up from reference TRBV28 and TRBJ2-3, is DVKVTQSSRYLVKRTGEKVFLECVQDMDHENMFWYRQDPGLGLRLIYFSYDVKMKEKGDIPEGYSVSREKKERFSLILESASTNQTSMYLCASRPWRTGASTDTQYFGPGTRLTVL.

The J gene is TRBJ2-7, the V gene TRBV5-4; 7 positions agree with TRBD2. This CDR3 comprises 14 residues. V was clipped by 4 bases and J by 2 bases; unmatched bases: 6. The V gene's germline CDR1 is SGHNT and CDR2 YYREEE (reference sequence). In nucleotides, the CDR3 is TGTGCCAGCAGCCCCCGGGGAGGGGCCTACGAGCAGTACTTC. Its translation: CASSPRGGAYEQYF.

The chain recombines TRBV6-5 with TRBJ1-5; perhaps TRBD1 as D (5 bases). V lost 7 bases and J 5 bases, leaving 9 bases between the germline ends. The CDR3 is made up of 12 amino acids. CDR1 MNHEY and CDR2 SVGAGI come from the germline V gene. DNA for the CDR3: TGTGCCAGCACGGTCAGGGATCAGCCCCAGCATTTT. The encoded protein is CASTVRDQPQHF.

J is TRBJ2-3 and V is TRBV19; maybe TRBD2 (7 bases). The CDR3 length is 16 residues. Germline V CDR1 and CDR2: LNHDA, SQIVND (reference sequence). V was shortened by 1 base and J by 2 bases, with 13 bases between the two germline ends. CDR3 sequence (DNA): TGTGCCAGTAGTATAGTCTCTCGGGGGGCCACAGATACGCAGTATTTT. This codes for CASSIVSRGATDTQYF.

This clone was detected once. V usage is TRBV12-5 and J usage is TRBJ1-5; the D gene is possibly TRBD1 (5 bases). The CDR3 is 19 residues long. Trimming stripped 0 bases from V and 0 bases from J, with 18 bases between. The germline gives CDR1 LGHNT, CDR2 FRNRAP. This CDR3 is CASGLVRDLGPYSNQPQHF. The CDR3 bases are TGTGCTAGTGGTTTGGTACGGGACTTGGGCCCTTATAGCAATCAGCCCCAGCATTTT. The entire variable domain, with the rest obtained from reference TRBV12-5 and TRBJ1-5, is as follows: DARVTQTPRHKVTEMGQEVTMRCQPILGHNTVFWYRQTMMQGLELLAYFRNRAPLDDSGMPKDRFSAEMPDATLATLKIQPSEPRDSAVYFCASGLVRDLGPYSNQPQHFGDGTRLSIL.

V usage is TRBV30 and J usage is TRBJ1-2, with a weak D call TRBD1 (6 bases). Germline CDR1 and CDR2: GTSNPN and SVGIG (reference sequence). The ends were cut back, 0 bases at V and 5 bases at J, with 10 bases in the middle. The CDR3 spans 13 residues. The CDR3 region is CAWSVGRGYGYTF. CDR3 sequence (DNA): TGTGCCTGGAGTGTTGGCAGGGGATATGGCTACACCTTC.

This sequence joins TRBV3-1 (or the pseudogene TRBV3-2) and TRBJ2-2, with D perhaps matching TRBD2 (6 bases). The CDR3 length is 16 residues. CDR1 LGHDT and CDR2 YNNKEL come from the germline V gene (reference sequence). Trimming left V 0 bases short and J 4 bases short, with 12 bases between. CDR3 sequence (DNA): TGTGCCAGCAGCCAAGACTCTCTAGCGCGCACCGGGGAGCTGTTTTTT. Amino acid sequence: CASSQDSLARTGELFF.

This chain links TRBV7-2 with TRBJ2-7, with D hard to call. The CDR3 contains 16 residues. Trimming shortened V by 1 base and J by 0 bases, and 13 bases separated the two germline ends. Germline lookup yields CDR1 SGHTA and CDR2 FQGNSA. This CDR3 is CASSLGRRPTSYEQYF. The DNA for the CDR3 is TGTGCCAGCAGCTTAGGACGCAGGCCAACCTCCTACGAGCAGTACTTC.

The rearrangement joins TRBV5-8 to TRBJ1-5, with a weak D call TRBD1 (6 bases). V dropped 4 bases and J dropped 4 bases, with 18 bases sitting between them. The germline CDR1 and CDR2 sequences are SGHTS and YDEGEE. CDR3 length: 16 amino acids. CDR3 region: CASSDSRGIGNQPQHF. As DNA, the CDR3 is TGTGCCAGCAGCGACTCCAGGGGTATCGGAAATCAGCCCCAGCATTTT.

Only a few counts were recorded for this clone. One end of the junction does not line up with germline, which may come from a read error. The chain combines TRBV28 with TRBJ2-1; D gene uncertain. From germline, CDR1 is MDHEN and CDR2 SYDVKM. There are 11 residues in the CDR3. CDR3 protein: CASSKYIEQFF. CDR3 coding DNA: TGTGCCAGCAGTAAATACATTGAGCAGTTCTTC.

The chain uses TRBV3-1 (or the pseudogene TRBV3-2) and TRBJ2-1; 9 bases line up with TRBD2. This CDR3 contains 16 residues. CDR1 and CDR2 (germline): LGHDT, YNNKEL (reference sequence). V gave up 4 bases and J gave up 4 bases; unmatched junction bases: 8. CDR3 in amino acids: CASSLKSSGIYNEQFF. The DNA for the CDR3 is TGTGCCAGCAGCCTCAAATCTAGCGGGATTTACAATGAGCAGTTCTTC.

The CDR3 coding sequence is TGTGCCAGCAGCTCTACTGGACAAACCAATCAGCCCCAGCATTTT. This translates into CASSSTGQTNQPQHF. The chain joins TRBV9 to TRBJ1-5; a weak D match, TRBD1 (5 bases). The ends were cut back, 4 bases at V and 3 bases at J, with 14 bases in the middle. CDR3 length equals 15 residues. The germline V gene encodes CDR1 SGDLS and CDR2 YYNGEE.

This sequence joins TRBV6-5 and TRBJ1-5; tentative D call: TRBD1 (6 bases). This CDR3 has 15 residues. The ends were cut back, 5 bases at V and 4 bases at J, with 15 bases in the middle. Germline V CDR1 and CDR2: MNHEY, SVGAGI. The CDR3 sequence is CASSTRTETNQPQHF. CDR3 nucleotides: TGTGCCAGCAGTACCCGGACAGAAACAAATCAGCCCCAGCATTTT.

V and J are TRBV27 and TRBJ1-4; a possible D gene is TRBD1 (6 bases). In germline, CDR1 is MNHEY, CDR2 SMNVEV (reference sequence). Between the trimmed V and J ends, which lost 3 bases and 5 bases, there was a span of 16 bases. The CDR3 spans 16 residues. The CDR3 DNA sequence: TGTGCCAGCAGTTTCAGGGTGGGGGCGTTAAATGAAAAACTGTTTTTT. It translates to CASSFRVGALNEKLFF.

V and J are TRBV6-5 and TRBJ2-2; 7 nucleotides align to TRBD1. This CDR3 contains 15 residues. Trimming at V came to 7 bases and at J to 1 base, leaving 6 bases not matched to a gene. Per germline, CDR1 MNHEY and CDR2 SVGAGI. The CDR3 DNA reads TGTGCCAGCACCCCGGGACAGATGAACACCGGGGAGCTGTTTTTT. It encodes CASTPGQMNTGELFF.

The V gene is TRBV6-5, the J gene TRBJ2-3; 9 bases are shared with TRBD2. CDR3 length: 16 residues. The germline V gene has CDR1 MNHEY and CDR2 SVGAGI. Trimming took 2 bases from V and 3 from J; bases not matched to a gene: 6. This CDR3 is CASSYDSAGGTDTQYF. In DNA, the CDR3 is TGTGCCAGCAGTTACGATTCTGCGGGGGGGACAGATACGCAGTATTTT.

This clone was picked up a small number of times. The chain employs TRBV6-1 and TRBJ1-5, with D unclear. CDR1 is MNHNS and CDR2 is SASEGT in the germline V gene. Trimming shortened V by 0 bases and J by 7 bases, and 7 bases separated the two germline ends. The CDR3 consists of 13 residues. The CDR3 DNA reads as TGTGCCAGCAGTGAAGCGTGGGCCCAGCCCCAGCATTTT. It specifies CASSEAWAQPQHF.

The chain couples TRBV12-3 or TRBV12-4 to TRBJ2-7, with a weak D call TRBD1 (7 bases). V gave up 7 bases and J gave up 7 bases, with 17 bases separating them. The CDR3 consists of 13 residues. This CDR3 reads CASNSQGGEEQYF. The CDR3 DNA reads TGTGCCAGCAATTCGCAGGGGGGAGAGGAGCAGTACTTC.

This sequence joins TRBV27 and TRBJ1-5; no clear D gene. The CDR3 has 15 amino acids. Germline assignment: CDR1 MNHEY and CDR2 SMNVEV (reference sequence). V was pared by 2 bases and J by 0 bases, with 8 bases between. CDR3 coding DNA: TGTGCCAGCAGTTTAATAGCGGTTAGCAATCAGCCCCAGCATTTT. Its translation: CASSLIAVSNQPQHF.

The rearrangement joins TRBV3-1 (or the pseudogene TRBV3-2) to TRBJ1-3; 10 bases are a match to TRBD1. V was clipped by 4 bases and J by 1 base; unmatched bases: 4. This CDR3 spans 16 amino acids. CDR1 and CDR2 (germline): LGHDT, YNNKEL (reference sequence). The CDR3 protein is CASSRRQGASGNTIYF. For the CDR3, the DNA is TGTGCCAGCAGCCGGAGACAGGGGGCATCTGGAAACACCATATATTTT.

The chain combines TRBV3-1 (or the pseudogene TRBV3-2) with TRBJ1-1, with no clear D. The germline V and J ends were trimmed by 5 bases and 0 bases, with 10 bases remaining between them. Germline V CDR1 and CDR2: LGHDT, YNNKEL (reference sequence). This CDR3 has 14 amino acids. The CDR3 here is CASSAKRVNTEAFF. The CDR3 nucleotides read TGTGCCAGCAGCGCCAAGCGGGTGAACACTGAAGCTTTCTTT.

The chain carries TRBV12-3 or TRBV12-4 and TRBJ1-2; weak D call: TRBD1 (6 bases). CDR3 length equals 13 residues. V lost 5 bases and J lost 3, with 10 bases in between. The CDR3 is CASSMGHDYGYTF. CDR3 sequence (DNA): TGTGCCAGCAGTATGGGACACGACTATGGCTACACCTTC.

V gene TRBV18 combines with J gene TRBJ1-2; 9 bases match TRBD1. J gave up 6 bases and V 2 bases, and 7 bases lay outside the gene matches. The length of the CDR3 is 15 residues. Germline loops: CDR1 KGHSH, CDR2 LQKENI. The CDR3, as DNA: TGTGCCAGCTCACCAACTACAGGGGGCAGCGATGGCTACACCTTC. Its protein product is CASSPTTGGSDGYTF. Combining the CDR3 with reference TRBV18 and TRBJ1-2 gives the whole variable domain NAGVMQNPRHLVRRRGQEARLRCSPMKGHSHVYWYRQLPEEGLKFMVYLQKENIIDESGMPKERFSAEFPKEGPSILRIQQVVRGDSAAYFCASSPTTGGSDGYTFGSGTRLTVV.

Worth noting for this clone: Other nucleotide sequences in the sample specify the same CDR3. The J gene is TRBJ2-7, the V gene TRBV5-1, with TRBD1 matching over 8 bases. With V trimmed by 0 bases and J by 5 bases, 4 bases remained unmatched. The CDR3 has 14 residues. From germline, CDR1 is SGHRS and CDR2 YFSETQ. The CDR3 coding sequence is TGCGCCAGCAGCTTGGGACAGGGGCTGGACGAGCAGTACTTC. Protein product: CASSLGQGLDEQYF.

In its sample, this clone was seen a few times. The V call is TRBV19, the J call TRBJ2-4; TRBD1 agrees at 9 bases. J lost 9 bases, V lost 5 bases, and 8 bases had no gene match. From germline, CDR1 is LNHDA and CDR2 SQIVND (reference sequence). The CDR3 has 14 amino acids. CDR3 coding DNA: TGTGCCAGTAGTCCCCGGGGACAGGGATCCATTCAGTACTTC. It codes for CASSPRGQGSIQYF.